A selection of T cell receptor beta chains follows, all from one sample in a study of T cell repertoires in cytomegalovirus infection. TCRdb processed the reads anew with MiXCR; each CDR3 protein has one entry. Among 250,000 to 300,000 distinct CDR3 sequences listed, 22% were seen once. Their antigens remain unidentified. This specimen was cultured PBMCs, taken from culture after CMV antigen stimulation. These receptors came from a human donor in good health (CMV status not recorded). Some clones in this sample may be carry-over from other donors' samples. Both conserved end residues are part of each CDR3. A D gene is named only where the DNA matches it firmly. The size field is filled for only some rows; it gives once, few, many or a size class.

-	TRBD1	TRBJ2-1	TRBV7-9	TGTGCCAGCAGCCCCTGGACAGGGGGTGAGGTCAATGAGCAGTTCTTC	CASSPWTGGEVNEQFF
many	-	TRBJ2-5	TRBV11-2	TGTGCCAGCAGCTTAGCTGGGGCACTGACGGGCCAAGAGACCCAGTACTTC	CASSLAGALTGQETQYF
-	TRBD1	TRBJ1-1	TRBV11-2	TGTGCCAGCAGCTCCCCAGACAGGGAGGGGAAAGCTTTCTTT	CASSSPDREGKAFF
-	TRBD1	TRBJ2-3	TRBV24-1	TGTGCCACCAGGGGACAGGGGGGATTGGATACGCAGTATTTT	CATRGQGGLDTQYF
few	TRBD1	TRBJ2-5	TRBV5-1	TGCGCCAGCAGCTTGGGCGAGTTGGGAACAGGGGATGGAGAGACCCAGTACTTC	CASSLGELGTGDGETQYF
-	TRBD1	TRBJ1-1	TRBV20-1	TGCAGTGCTCAAGACAGGGGGGTGAACACTGAAGCTTTCTTT	CSAQDRGVNTEAFF
many	TRBD2	TRBJ2-5	TRBV9	TGTGCCAGCAGCTCCCTTTCTAGCGGGAACCAAGAGACCCAGTACTTC	CASSSLSSGNQETQYF
few	-	TRBJ1-1	TRBV28	TGTGCCAGCAGTTTCCGACAGATAATGAACACTGAAGCTTTCTTT	CASSFRQIMNTEAFF
-	-	TRBJ2-1	TRBV6-2/TRBV6-3	TGTGCCAGCAACAAAGGGGGTTTATACAATGAGCAGTTCTTC	CASNKGGLYNEQFF
-	TRBD1	TRBJ1-1	TRBV4-1	TGCGCCAGCAGCCGCGGGACAGGGGTGAACACTGAAGCTTTCTTT	CASSRGTGVNTEAFF
-	TRBD1	TRBJ2-3	TRBV12-3/TRBV12-4	TGTGCCAGCAGTTTAACGGGACAGGGGTTCTCAGATACGCAGTATTTT	CASSLTGQGFSDTQYF
many	TRBD2	TRBJ2-1	TRBV7-2	TGTGCCAGCAGCCAGACTCGGACTAGCGGAACCTTCTCGCAGTTCTTC	CASSQTRTSGTFSQFF
many	-	TRBJ2-1	TRBV5-1	TGCGCCAGCAGCTTGGTGGCCGGGCCGGTGTTCTTC	CASSLVAGPVFF
few	-	TRBJ1-2	TRBV7-9	TGTGCCAGCAGCTTATCCGCGGTAAACTATGGCTACACCTTC	CASSLSAVNYGYTF
few	-	TRBJ2-7	TRBV7-6	TGTGCCAGCAGCTTACAAGTCGGCAGATCCTACGAGCAGTACTTC	CASSLQVGRSYEQYF
few	TRBD2	TRBJ2-1	TRBV5-6	TGTGCCAGCAGCCCACCTAGCGGGGGTGGGAATGAGCAGTTCTTC	CASSPPSGGGNEQFF
-	-	TRBJ1-5	TRBV7-9	TGTGCCAGCAGCCCGGGGGGGGAAGCTCAGCCCCAGCATTTT	CASSPGGEAQPQHF
-	TRBD2	TRBJ2-1	TRBV4-2	TGTGCCAGCAGCCAAGATTGGCTAGCGGGAAACAATGAGCAGTTCTTC	CASSQDWLAGNNEQFF
-	-	TRBJ2-1	TRBV19	TGTGCCAGTAGGGAAGGAGTACCCTCCCCCTACAATGAGCAGTTCTTC	CASREGVPSPYNEQFF
-	-	TRBJ1-6	TRBV12-3/TRBV12-4	TGTGCCAGCAGTCCCCGGACACTAGATTCACCCCTCCACTTT	CASSPRTLDSPLHF